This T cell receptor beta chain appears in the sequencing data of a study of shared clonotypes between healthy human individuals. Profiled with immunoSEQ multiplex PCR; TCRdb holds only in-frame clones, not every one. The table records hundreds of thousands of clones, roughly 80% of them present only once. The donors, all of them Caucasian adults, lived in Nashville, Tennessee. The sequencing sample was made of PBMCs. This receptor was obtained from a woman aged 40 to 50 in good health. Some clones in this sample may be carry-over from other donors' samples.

CDR3 residues: CASSFGRDREAFF. DNA for the CDR3: TGTGCCAGCAGCTTTGGGAGGGACAGGGAAGCTTTCTTT. The chain combines TRBV5-8 with TRBJ1-1; TRBD1 matches at 8 bases. Germline CDR1 and CDR2: SGHTS and YDEGEE. The CDR3 spans 13 residues. J gave up 8 bases and V 2 bases, and 5 bases lay outside the gene matches. Using reference TRBV5-8 and TRBJ1-1 for the parts outside the CDR3, the full variable domain is EAGVTQSPTHLIKTRGQQATLRCSPISGHTSVYWYQQALGLGLQFLLWYDEGEERNRGNFPPRFSGRQFPNYSSELNVNALELEDSALYLCASSFGRDREAFFGQGTRLTVV.